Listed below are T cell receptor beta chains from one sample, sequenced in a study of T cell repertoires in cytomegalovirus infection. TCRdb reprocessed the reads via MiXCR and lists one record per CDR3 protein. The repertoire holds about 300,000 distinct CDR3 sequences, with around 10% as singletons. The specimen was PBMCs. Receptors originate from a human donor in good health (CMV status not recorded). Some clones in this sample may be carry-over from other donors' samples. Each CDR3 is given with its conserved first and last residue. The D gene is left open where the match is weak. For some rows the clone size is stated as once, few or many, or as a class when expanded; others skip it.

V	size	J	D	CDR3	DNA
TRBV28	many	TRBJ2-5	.	CASSLPNQETQYF	TGTGCCAGCAGTTTACCGAACCAAGAGACCCAGTACTTC
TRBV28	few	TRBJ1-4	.	CASSRTVVSEKLFF	TGTGCCAGCAGTCGGACAGTAGTTAGTGAAAAACTGTTTTTT
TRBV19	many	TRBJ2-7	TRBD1	CASTAGTGGSYEQYF	TGTGCCAGCACAGCCGGGACAGGGGGTTCCTACGAGCAGTACTTC
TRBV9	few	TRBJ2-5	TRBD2	CASSVTSGGKETQYF	TGTGCCAGCAGCGTGACTAGCGGGGGAAAAGAGACCCAGTACTTC
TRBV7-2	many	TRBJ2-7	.	CASSLGWGPYEQYF	TGTGCCAGCAGCTTAGGGTGGGGCCCCTACGAGCAGTACTTC
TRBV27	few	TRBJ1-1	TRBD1	CASRRDRGLSLEAFF	TGTGCCAGCAGGAGGGACAGGGGGCTTAGCCTTGAAGCTTTCTTT
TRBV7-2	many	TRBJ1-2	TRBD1	CASSLRWTGGYGYTF	TGTGCCAGCAGCTTACGCTGGACAGGGGGCTATGGCTACACCTTC
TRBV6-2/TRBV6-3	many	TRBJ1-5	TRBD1	CASSYEGARNGPQHF	TGTGCCAGCAGTTACGAGGGGGCCCGTAATGGTCCCCAGCATTTT
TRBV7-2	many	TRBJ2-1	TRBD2	CASSGLAGVYNEQFF	TGTGCCAGCAGCGGACTAGCGGGAGTTTACAATGAGCAGTTCTTC
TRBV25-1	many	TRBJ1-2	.	CASKRGDRYGYTF	TGTGCCAGCAAGCGGGGGGACCGCTATGGCTACACCTTC
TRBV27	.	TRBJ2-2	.	CASSLSPNLGVTGELFF	TGTGCCAGCAGTTTATCCCCGAATCTTGGGGTCACCGGGGAGCTGTTTTTT
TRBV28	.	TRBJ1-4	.	CASSWRRYNEKLFF	TGTGCCAGCAGTTGGAGGCGGTATAATGAAAAACTGTTTTTT
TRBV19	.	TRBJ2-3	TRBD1	CASSEEGRGPDTQYF	TGTGCCAGTAGTGAGGAGGGCAGGGGGCCAGATACGCAGTATTTT
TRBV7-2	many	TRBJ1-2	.	CASSAFNYGYTF	TGTGCCAGCAGCGCCTTCAACTATGGCTACACCTTC
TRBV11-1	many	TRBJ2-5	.	CASSSRRGQETQYF	TGTGCCAGCAGTAGTAGACGGGGCCAAGAGACCCAGTACTTC
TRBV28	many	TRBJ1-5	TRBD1	CACTRGGVQPQHF	TGTGCCTGCACAAGAGGGGGCGTTCAGCCCCAGCATTTT
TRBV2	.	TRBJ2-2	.	CASSVLGRQSTGELFF	TGTGCCAGCAGTGTTCTTGGCAGGCAATCTACCGGGGAGCTGTTTTTT